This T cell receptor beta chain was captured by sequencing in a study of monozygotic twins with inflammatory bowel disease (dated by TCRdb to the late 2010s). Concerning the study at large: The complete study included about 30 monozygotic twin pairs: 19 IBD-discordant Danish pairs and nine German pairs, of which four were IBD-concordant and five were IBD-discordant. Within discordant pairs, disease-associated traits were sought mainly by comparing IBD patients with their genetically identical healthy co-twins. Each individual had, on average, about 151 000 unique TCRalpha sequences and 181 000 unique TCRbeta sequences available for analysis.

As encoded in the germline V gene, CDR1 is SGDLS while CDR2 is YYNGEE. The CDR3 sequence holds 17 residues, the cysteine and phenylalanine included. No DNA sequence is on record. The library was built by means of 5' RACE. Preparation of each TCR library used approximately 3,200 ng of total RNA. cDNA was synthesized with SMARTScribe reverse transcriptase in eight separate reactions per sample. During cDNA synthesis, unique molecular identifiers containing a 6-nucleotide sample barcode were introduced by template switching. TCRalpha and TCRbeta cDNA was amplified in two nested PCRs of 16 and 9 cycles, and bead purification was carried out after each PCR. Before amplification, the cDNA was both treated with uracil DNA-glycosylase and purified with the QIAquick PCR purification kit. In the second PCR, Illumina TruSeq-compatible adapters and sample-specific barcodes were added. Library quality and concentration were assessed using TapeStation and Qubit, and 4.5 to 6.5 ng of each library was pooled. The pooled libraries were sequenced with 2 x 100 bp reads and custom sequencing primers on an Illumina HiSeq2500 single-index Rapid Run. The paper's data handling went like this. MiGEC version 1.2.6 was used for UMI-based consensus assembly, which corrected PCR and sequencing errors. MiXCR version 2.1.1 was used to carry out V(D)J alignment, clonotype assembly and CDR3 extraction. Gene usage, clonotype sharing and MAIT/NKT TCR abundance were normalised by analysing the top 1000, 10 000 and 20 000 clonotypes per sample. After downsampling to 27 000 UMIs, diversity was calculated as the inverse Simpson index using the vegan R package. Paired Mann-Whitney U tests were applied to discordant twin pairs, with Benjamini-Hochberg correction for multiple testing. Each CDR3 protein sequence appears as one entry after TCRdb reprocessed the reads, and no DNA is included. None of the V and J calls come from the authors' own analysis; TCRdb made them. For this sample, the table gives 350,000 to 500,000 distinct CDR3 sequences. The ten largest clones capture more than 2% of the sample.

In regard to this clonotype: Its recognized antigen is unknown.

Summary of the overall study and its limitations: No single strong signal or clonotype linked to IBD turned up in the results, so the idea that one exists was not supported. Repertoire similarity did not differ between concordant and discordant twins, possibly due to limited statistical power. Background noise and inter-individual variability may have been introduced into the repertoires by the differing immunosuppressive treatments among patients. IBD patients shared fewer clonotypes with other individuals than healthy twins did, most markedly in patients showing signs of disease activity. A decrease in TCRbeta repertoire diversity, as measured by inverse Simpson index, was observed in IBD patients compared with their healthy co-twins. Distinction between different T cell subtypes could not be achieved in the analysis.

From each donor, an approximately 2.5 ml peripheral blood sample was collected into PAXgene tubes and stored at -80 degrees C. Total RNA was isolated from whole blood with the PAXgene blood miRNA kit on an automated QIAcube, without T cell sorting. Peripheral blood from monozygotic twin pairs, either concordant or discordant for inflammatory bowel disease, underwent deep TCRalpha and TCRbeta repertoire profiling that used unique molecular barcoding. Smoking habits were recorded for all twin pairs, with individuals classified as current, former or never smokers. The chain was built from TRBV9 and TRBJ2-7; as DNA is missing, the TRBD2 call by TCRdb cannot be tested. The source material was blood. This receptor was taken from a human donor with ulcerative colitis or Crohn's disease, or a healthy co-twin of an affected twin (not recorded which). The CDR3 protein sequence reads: CASSRGLAGENSYEQYF.